The 11 T cell receptor beta chains listed next were all sequenced from one sample in a study of blood T cell repertoires in COVID-19. Libraries were prepared by immunoSEQ multiplex PCR; TCRdb keeps only in-frame clonotypes and omits some of them. The sample includes 85,000 to 110,000 clones, approximately 90% of them seen just once. The specimen was peripheral blood. Receptors were obtained from a man aged 50 or older in a cohort sampled during active COVID-19.

The chain has TRBV7-8 and TRBJ2-7; D is ambiguous. The CDR3 is 15 amino acids. V was shortened by 2 bases and J by 3 bases, with 14 bases between the two germline ends. Germline V gives CDR1 SGHVS, CDR2 FQNEAQ. The CDR3 spells CASSLRQDFFYEQYF. The DNA of the CDR3 is TGTGCCAGCAGCTTACGTCAGGATTTTTTCTACGAGCAGTACTTC.

This rearrangement joins TRBV11-3 to TRBJ2-2; D gene ambiguous. V lost 0 bases and J 0 bases, leaving 8 bases between the germline ends. Germline loops: CDR1 SGHNT, CDR2 YENEEA. The CDR3 is 16 residues long. As DNA, the CDR3 is TGTGCCAGCAGCTTAGATGGCAGCGCGAACACCGGGGAGCTGTTTTTT. Translated: CASSLDGSANTGELFF.

This rearrangement joins TRBV19 to TRBJ2-1; 8 bases map to TRBD2. With V trimmed by 6 bases and J by 2 bases, 6 bases remained unmatched. Germline V gene data show CDR1 as LNHDA and CDR2 as SQIVND (reference sequence). The length of the CDR3 is 15 residues. The DNA of the CDR3 is TGTGCCAGTAGAGGTGCGGGGGGAACCTACAATGAGCAGTTCTTC. Its translation: CASRGAGGTYNEQFF.

The J gene is TRBJ2-2, the V gene TRBV5-1; 8 nucleotides agree with TRBD1. The CDR3 has 15 amino acids. Trimming at V came to 0 bases and at J to 6 bases, leaving 4 bases not matched to a gene. CDR1 and CDR2 (germline): SGHRS, YFSETQ. In DNA, the CDR3 is TGCGCCAGCAGCTTGGGTGCAGGGGGCCCCGGGGAGCTGTTTTTT. The encoded protein is CASSLGAGGPGELFF.

The chain joins TRBV5-1 to TRBJ2-2, with 7 bases matching TRBD2. Trimming at V came to 0 bases and at J to 3 bases, leaving 8 bases not matched to a gene. The germline V gene has CDR1 SGHRS and CDR2 YFSETQ. The CDR3 spans 17 residues. CDR3 residues: CASSLVPAGLHTGELFF. In DNA form, the CDR3 reads TGCGCCAGCAGCTTGGTCCCAGCGGGGCTTCACACCGGGGAGCTGTTTTTT.

CDR3 region: CAISEGSYGYTF. DNA for the CDR3: TGTGCCATCAGTGAGGGGAGCTATGGCTACACCTTC. The chain recombines TRBV10-3 with TRBJ1-2; D ambiguous. The CDR3 extends over 12 amino acids. The V end lost 2 bases, the J end lost 4 bases, and 5 bases lay between the germline ends. Germline CDR1 and CDR2: ENHRY and SYGVKD.

This rearrangement joins TRBV7-2 to TRBJ2-7; no clear D gene. Trimming removed 2 bases at V and 3 bases at J, with 8 bases between. CDR3 length: 13 amino acids. Germline V lookup: CDR1 SGHTA, CDR2 FQGNSA. The CDR3 loop reads CASSLSGHYEQYV. The CDR3 nucleotides are TGTGCCAGCAGCTTATCAGGCCACTACGAGCAGTACGTC.

The V and J genes are TRBV19 and TRBJ2-5; 9 bases align to TRBD1. Germline-derived CDR1 and CDR2 are LNHDA and SQIVND (reference sequence). The V gene end was trimmed by 4 bases and the J gene end by 5 bases; junction bases not matched to a gene: 11. The CDR3 totals 16 residues. For the CDR3, the DNA is TGTGCCAGTAGTAAATGGACAGGGGAAGGTAGGGAGACCCAGTACTTC. This gives the protein CASSKWTGEGRETQYF. The entire variable domain, with the rest obtained from reference TRBV19 and TRBJ2-5, is as follows: DGGITQSPKYLFRKEGQNVTLSCEQNLNHDAMYWYRQDPGQGLRLIYYSQIVNDFQKGDIAEGYSVSREKKESFPLTVTSAQKNPTAFYLCASSKWTGEGRETQYFGPGTRLLVL.

The CDR3 reads CASRDSSTEQYF. In DNA, the CDR3 is TGTGCCAGCAGGGACTCTTCTACCGAGCAGTACTTC. The chain couples TRBV2 to TRBJ2-7; D is perhaps TRBD2 (5 bases). The CDR3 length is 12 residues. Germline CDR1 and CDR2: SNHLY and FYNNEI. Between the trimmed V and J ends, which lost 6 bases and 6 bases, there was a span of 12 bases.

This chain uses TRBV5-5 with TRBJ1-2; the D gene is possibly TRBD1 (6 bases). The CDR3 has 14 amino acids. V was cut by 0 bases and J by 6 bases, with 12 bases left in between. Germline CDR1 is SGHKS and CDR2 is YYEKEE (reference sequence). The CDR3 DNA sequence: TGTGCCAGCAGCTTGGGACAGGCCGGGCATGGCTACACCTTC. It encodes CASSLGQAGHGYTF.

This chain joins TRBV18 and TRBJ2-5, with 11 positions matching TRBD1. The CDR3 is 15 amino acids. Germline CDR1 is KGHSH and CDR2 is LQKENI. V was clipped by 4 bases and J by 2 bases; unmatched bases: 3. CDR3 residues: CASSRGTGGQETQYF. The CDR3 DNA is TGTGCCAGCTCACGAGGGACAGGGGGTCAAGAGACCCAGTACTTC.